This TCR beta chain was profiled in a study of cytotoxic CD8 clonotypes in ibrutinib-treated CLL. V was clipped by 1 base and J by 2 bases, with 6 bases between them. The CDR3 is 13 amino acids. Germline CDR1 is LNHDA and CDR2 is SQIVND (reference sequence). A remark on this clone: This CDR3 is also generated by other DNA sequences in the sample.

TCRdb's copy holds only in-frame clones and misses some; the assay was immunoSEQ multiplex PCR. The sample contains roughly 330,000 clones, roughly 70% of which appear only once. The chain joins TRBV19 to TRBJ2-7; D unclear. The clonotype comes from a human donor with chronic lymphocytic leukemia. The sample here was PBMCs, taken after 36 months of ibrutinib treatment. The CDR3 is CASSIAGPYEQYF. In DNA, the CDR3 is TGTGCCAGTAGTATAGCCGGCCCCTACGAGCAGTACTTC.